These 21 T cell receptor beta chains were sequenced from one sample in a study of blood T cell repertoires in COVID-19. This table comes from immunoSEQ multiplex PCR, and its TCRdb copy is limited to in-frame clones, with some not included. The sample holds approximately 110,000 clones, less than 85% seen once. Sequenced input: peripheral blood. All receptors come from a human donor with acute or convalescent COVID-19. The donor label of this sample is uncertain.

Concerning this clone: This specimen includes other DNA sequences encoding the same CDR3. The chain links TRBV5-8 to TRBJ2-1, with TRBD1 as a possible D gene (5 bases). CDR3 size: 13 residues. Trimming stripped 0 bases from V and 8 bases from J, with 9 bases between. Germline CDR1 is SGHTS and CDR2 is YDEGEE. In DNA form, the CDR3 reads TGTGCCAGCAGCTTGGGTCAGGGCTATGAGCAGTTCTTC. Protein: CASSLGQGYEQFF.

This chain connects TRBV11-3 to TRBJ2-1; weak D call: TRBD2 (6 bases). Germline CDR1 SGHNT, CDR2 YENEEA. The ends were cut back, 5 bases at V and 8 bases at J, with 19 bases in the middle. This CDR3 contains 15 residues. CDR3 in amino acids: CASSETRGGVHEQFF. The DNA for the CDR3 is TGTGCCAGCAGCGAGACTCGTGGCGGGGTTCATGAGCAGTTCTTC.

This chain links TRBV29-1 with TRBJ1-1; 9 bases are a match to TRBD1. CDR1 SQVTM and CDR2 ANQGSEA come from the germline V gene. This CDR3 is built from 13 residues. Trimming at V came to 7 bases and at J to 4 bases, leaving 7 bases not matched to a gene. The CDR3 sequence: CSADRGRTTEAFF. DNA for the CDR3: TGCAGCGCGGACAGGGGCAGGACCACTGAAGCTTTCTTT.

V gene TRBV7-8 combines with J gene TRBJ2-3; D unresolved. V lost 3 bases and J 1 base, leaving 11 bases between the germline ends. Germline V gene lookup returns CDR1 SGHVS and CDR2 FQNEAQ. The CDR3 is 15 residues long. CDR3 DNA: TGTGCCAGCAGCTTTCCCTATGAGGGCACAGATACGCAGTATTTT. It yields the protein CASSFPYEGTDTQYF.

V gene TRBV3-1 (or the pseudogene TRBV3-2) combines with J gene TRBJ1-1; the match to TRBD1 covers 8 bases. The V gene end was trimmed by 4 bases and the J gene end by 12 bases; junction bases not matched to a gene: 10. This CDR3 has 13 amino acids. Germline CDR1 is LGHDT and CDR2 is YNNKEL (reference sequence). The CDR3 spells CASSPEWTGRSFF. The CDR3 coding sequence is TGTGCCAGCAGCCCCGAGTGGACAGGGAGGTCTTTCTTT.

CDR3: CATSDSNRANQPQHF. The CDR3 DNA follows: TGTGCCACCAGTGATAGTAACAGGGCCAATCAGCCCCAGCATTTT. V and J are TRBV24-1 and TRBJ1-5; perhaps TRBD1 as D (6 bases). With 3 bases removed from V and 3 bases from J, the gap between germline ends came to 11 bases. Germline V gives CDR1 KGHDR, CDR2 SFDVKD. The CDR3 spans 15 residues.

This chain links TRBV7-9 with TRBJ2-5; 8 bases map to TRBD1. J was trimmed by 4 bases and V by 5 bases; bases with no gene match: 3. CDR1 and CDR2 (germline): SEHNR, FQNEAQ (reference sequence). The CDR3 contains 13 residues. Here the CDR3 DNA reads TGTGCCAGCAGCCTGGACAGGGCAGAGACCCAGTACTTC. It yields the protein CASSLDRAETQYF.

The CDR3, as DNA: TGCAGTGGTAGTCGGGGGGCTGAAGCTTTCTTT. Translating it yields CSGSRGAEAFF. The genes are TRBV20-1 and TRBJ1-1; D may be TRBD1 (5 bases). The V end lost 7 bases, the J end lost 6 bases, and 12 bases lay between the germline ends. In germline, CDR1 is DFQATT, CDR2 SNEGSKA (reference sequence). This CDR3 spans 11 amino acids.

The rearrangement uses TRBV3-1 (or the pseudogene TRBV3-2) and TRBJ2-3, with TRBD2 identical over 8 bases. CDR1 is LGHDT, CDR2 YNNKEL, per germline (reference sequence). The CDR3 is 15 residues long. Losses at the gene ends were 2 bases for V and 4 bases for J; bases not matched to a gene: 5. CDR3 DNA sequence: TGTGCCAGCAGCCAAAGGATAGCGGGGTCAGATACGCAGTATTTT. Protein product: CASSQRIAGSDTQYF.

This sequence joins TRBV5-1 and TRBJ2-6, with TRBD1 matching over 8 bases. This CDR3 comprises 15 residues. J was trimmed by 4 bases and V by 4 bases; bases with no gene match: 4. Germline-derived CDR1 and CDR2 are SGHRS and YFSETQ. The DNA of the CDR3 is TGCGCCAGCAGCGTCAGGGGGCAGGGGGCCAACGTCCTGACTTTC. The encoded protein is CASSVRGQGANVLTF.

V is TRBV6-1 and J is TRBJ2-3; 8 positions match TRBD2. Germline V lookup: CDR1 MNHNS, CDR2 SASEGT. V gave up 2 bases and J gave up 5 bases; unmatched junction bases: 6. The CDR3 totals 15 residues. This CDR3 reads CASSELAGTIDTQYF. CDR3 DNA sequence: TGTGCCAGCAGTGAACTAGCGGGCACTATAGATACGCAGTATTTT.

The chain joins TRBV5-1 to TRBJ2-1, with TRBD2 matching over 13 bases. J was trimmed by 7 bases and V by 3 bases; bases with no gene match: 4. Germline CDR1 reads SGHRS; CDR2 reads YFSETQ. The length of the CDR3 is 15 residues. The CDR3 region is CASSWTSGGGNEQFF. CDR3 in DNA: TGCGCCAGCAGCTGGACTAGCGGGGGAGGGAATGAGCAGTTCTTC.

The chain couples TRBV13 to TRBJ1-2; TRBD1 aligns across 7 bases. The CDR3 is made up of 14 amino acids. The J segment lost 4 bases and the V segment lost 5 bases, leaving 7 bases of the junction unmatched. The germline V gene has CDR1 PRHDT and CDR2 FYEKMQ (reference sequence). The CDR3 loop is CASSLYRGRYGYTF. The CDR3 DNA reads as TGTGCCAGCAGCCTATACAGGGGCCGCTATGGCTACACCTTC.

The rearrangement uses TRBV7-2 and TRBJ1-2; perhaps TRBD1 as D (5 bases). The CDR3 has 15 amino acids. V was cut by 1 base and J by 1 base, with 10 bases left in between. From germline, CDR1 is SGHTA and CDR2 FQGNSA. CDR3 in DNA: TGTGCCAGCAGCTTAGGGGGCAGCCTTAACTATGGCTACACCTTC. Translating gives CASSLGGSLNYGYTF.

The rearrangement links TRBV6-6 to TRBJ1-1; D may be TRBD1 (5 bases). CDR1 MNHNY and CDR2 SVGAGI come from the germline V gene (reference sequence). V lost 2 bases, J lost 3 bases, and 16 bases lay in between. This CDR3 spans 16 amino acids. For the CDR3, the DNA is TGTGCCAGCAGTTACGGGGCCAGGGTGGAGTACACTGAAGCTTTCTTT. Translated: CASSYGARVEYTEAFF.

The chain uses TRBV21-1 and TRBJ2-5; no DNA check was done on the table's D call, TRBD1. TRBV21-1 is termed a pseudogene. This CDR3 is 15 amino acids long. The CDR3 spells CASSRRQGDLETQYF. The CDR3 region has the DNA TGTGCCAGCAGCCGCCGACAGGGAGATCTAGAGACCCAGTACTTC.

This clone has only a few counts. J is TRBJ2-5 and V is TRBV19; 11 bases align to TRBD2. With 5 bases clipped from V and 5 bases from J, the junction kept 10 bases outside the gene matches. Germline V CDR1 and CDR2: LNHDA, SQIVND (reference sequence). CDR3 length equals 16 residues. CDR3 residues: CASSPSSGGLGETQYF. The CDR3 nucleotides are TGTGCCAGTAGTCCATCTAGCGGGGGGCTGGGGGAGACCCAGTACTTC.

The rearrangement uses TRBV28 and TRBJ2-2; possibly TRBD2 for D (6 bases). The CDR3 runs 13 residues. Trimming cost V 3 bases and J 7 bases, with 9 bases left between them. Germline CDR1 MDHEN, CDR2 SYDVKM. The DNA of the CDR3 is TGTGCCAGCAGTTTTTTCGGGGGCGGGGAGCTGTTTTTT. Its protein is CASSFFGGGELFF. The whole variable domain, filled in from reference TRBV28 and TRBJ2-2, reads DVKVTQSSRYLVKRTGEKVFLECVQDMDHENMFWYRQDPGLGLRLIYFSYDVKMKEKGDIPEGYSVSREKKERFSLILESASTNQTSMYLCASSFFGGGELFFGEGSRLTVL.

The V and J genes are TRBV6-5 and TRBJ1-2; D is perhaps TRBD1 (5 bases). Germline CDR1 MNHEY, CDR2 SVGAGI. This CDR3 has 13 residues. Trimming took off 2 bases at V and 8 bases at J, with 12 bases between the two ends. CDR3 DNA sequence: TGTGCCAGCAGTTACGGTACAGGTCAAGGCTACACCTTC. Translation gives CASSYGTGQGYTF.

The rearrangement joins TRBV6-1 to TRBJ1-2; D not certain. This CDR3 is built from 15 residues. Trimming shortened V by 2 bases and J by 0 bases, and 10 bases separated the two germline ends. Germline loops: CDR1 MNHNS, CDR2 SASEGT. CDR3 coding DNA: TGTGCCAGCAGTGAACCCAGACTGGCTAACTATGGCTACACCTTC. Translated, it gives CASSEPRLANYGYTF.

The chain recombines TRBV19 with TRBJ1-4; 9 bases fit TRBD1. The CDR3 length is 13 residues. CDR1 is LNHDA and CDR2 is SQIVND in the germline V gene (reference sequence). V lost 6 bases, J lost 8 bases, and 4 bases stayed unmatched. CDR3 amino acids: CASRDRGREKLFF. CDR3 nucleotide sequence: TGTGCCAGTAGGGACAGGGGACGAGAAAAACTGTTTTTT. Using reference TRBV19 and TRBJ1-4 for the parts outside the CDR3, the full variable domain is DGGITQSPKYLFRKEGQNVTLSCEQNLNHDAMYWYRQDPGQGLRLIYYSQIVNDFQKGDIAEGYSVSREKKESFPLTVTSAQKNPTAFYLCASRDRGREKLFFGSGTQLSVL.